This T cell receptor (beta chain) stems from a study of kidney transplant recipient with SARS-CoV-2 infection. The CDR3 consists of 15 residues. Germline CDR1 KGHSH, CDR2 LQKENI. With 5 bases clipped from V and 2 bases from J, the junction kept 6 bases outside the gene matches. TCRdb re-derived calls from the reads in MiXCR, one entry per CDR3 protein. The repertoire includes about 240,000 distinct CDR3 sequences, under 30% of them detected once, and nearly 7.5% sits in the top ten. The chain recombines TRBV18 with TRBJ2-3, with 8 bases fitting TRBD1. This material consisted of a blood sample, taken at baseline and on day 111 from a kidney transplant recipient. This receptor was taken from a male patient aged 25-45 years who had COVID-19 and was a kidney transplant recipient. Some T cells may possibly be graft donor cells. CDR3 protein: CASSGAGGVTDTQYF. The CDR3 DNA reads TGTGCCAGCTCAGGCGCAGGGGGCGTCACAGATACGCAGTATTTT.